These 14 T cell receptor beta chains share one sample of origin, sequenced in a study of CD8+CD57+ T cells in acquired aplastic anemia. CDR3 and TCR beta VDJ profiling relied on genomic DNA as the template. Each CDR3 protein is one row after TCRdb ran MiXCR on the reads. The sample contains around 180,000 distinct CDR3 sequences, about three fifths of which appear only once. The sequenced material came from sorted CD4+, CD8+, or CD8+CD57+ T cells (not recorded which) from PBMCs. These receptors came from a human donor in good health.

This clonotype appeared many times. This chain uses TRBV7-8 with TRBJ2-3, with TRBD2 identical over 8 bases. Trimming at V came to 2 bases and at J to 3 bases, leaving 4 bases not matched to a gene. In germline, CDR1 is SGHVS, CDR2 FQNEAQ. This CDR3 comprises 15 residues. The CDR3 sequence is CASSLFQRETDTQYF. Here the CDR3 DNA reads TGTGCCAGCAGCTTATTCCAGCGGGAGACAGATACGCAGTATTTT.

This clonotype was seen a few times. The gene calls are TRBV20-1 and TRBJ1-6; D ambiguous. V was shortened by 6 bases and J by 8 bases, with 20 bases between the two germline ends. Germline-derived CDR1 and CDR2 are DFQATT and SNEGSKA (reference sequence). The length of the CDR3 is 15 residues. The CDR3 spells CSAEHLGQEHSPLHF. CDR3 nucleotides: TGCAGTGCGGAGCACCTCGGGCAGGAGCATTCACCCCTCCACTTT.

This chain uses TRBV7-9 with TRBJ2-7; D is possibly TRBD2 (6 bases). Trimming stripped 6 bases from V and 3 bases from J, with 15 bases between. The length of the CDR3 is 14 residues. Per germline, CDR1 SEHNR and CDR2 FQNEAQ (reference sequence). In DNA form, the CDR3 reads TGTGCCAGCAGTTTAACTAGCTCCGGCTACGAGCAGTACTTC. As protein: CASSLTSSGYEQYF. Variable domain in full (rest from reference TRBV7-9 and TRBJ2-7): DTGVSQNPRHKITKRGQNVTFRCDPISEHNRLYWYRQTLGQGPEFLTYFQNEAQLEKSRLLSDRFSAERPKGSFSTLEIQRTEQGDSAMYLCASSLTSSGYEQYFGPGTRLTVT.

Turning to this clonotype: A much larger clone sits a single nucleotide away, making a read error possible. The chain recombines TRBV6-5 with TRBJ1-4; D unresolved. Germline loops: CDR1 MNHEY, CDR2 SVGAGI. The CDR3 sequence is 15 residues long. CDR3 sequence reads: CASSYSGGSNEKLLF. The CDR3 DNA reads as TGTGCCAGCAGTTACTCAGGAGGGTCTAATGAAAAACTGCTTTTT.

The chain has TRBV9 and TRBJ1-6; D not certain. CDR3 length: 15 amino acids. Between the trimmed V and J ends, which lost 0 bases and 8 bases, there was a span of 12 bases. Germline V lookup: CDR1 SGDLS, CDR2 YYNGEE. CDR3 nucleotides: TGTGCCAGCAGCGTAGGGGGTCCCGGGGATTCACCCCTCCACTTT. Its protein product is CASSVGGPGDSPLHF.

This clonotype was seen a single time. The chain employs TRBV10-2 and TRBJ2-2; perhaps TRBD1 as D (6 bases). V gave up 3 bases and J gave up 6 bases, with 17 bases separating them. From germline, CDR1 is WSHSY and CDR2 SAAADI. The CDR3 contains 16 residues. The CDR3 region is CASSDLITGTAGELFF. DNA of the CDR3: TGCGCCAGCAGTGACCTAATTACAGGGACGGCCGGGGAGCTGTTTTTT.

The rearrangement uses TRBV7-8 and TRBJ2-1; 7 bases are a match to TRBD1. Trimming at V came to 6 bases and at J to 2 bases, leaving 22 bases not matched to a gene. CDR1 and CDR2 from the germline V gene are SGHVS and FQNEAQ. This CDR3 region has 20 residues. DNA of the CDR3: TGTGCCAGCAGTTACTCGTACTCCTTGTTGGACAGGAGAACCTACAATGAGCAGTTCTTC. Its protein is CASSYSYSLLDRRTYNEQFF.

The V call is TRBV20-1, the J call TRBJ2-5, with 10 bases lining up with TRBD2. This CDR3 spans 14 amino acids. V shed 6 bases and J 6 bases; nucleotides not matched to a gene: 10. Germline lookup yields CDR1 DFQATT and CDR2 SNEGSKA (reference sequence). The CDR3 DNA is TGCAGTGCGTATACTAGCGGGAATCGAAAGACCCAGTACTTC. It codes for CSAYTSGNRKTQYF.

The V gene is TRBV9, the J gene TRBJ2-1; the D is unclear. V was pared by 0 bases and J by 9 bases, with 7 bases between. There are 12 residues in the CDR3. Germline CDR1 SGDLS, CDR2 YYNGEE. The CDR3 nucleotides read TGTGCCAGCAGCGTAGGAGGTACTGAGCAGTTCTTC. This encodes CASSVGGTEQFF.

The chain carries TRBV24-1 and TRBJ2-1; 10 positions match TRBD1. Germline V gene lookup returns CDR1 KGHDR and CDR2 SFDVKD. The CDR3 is made up of 19 amino acids. J lost 5 bases, V lost 1 base, and 13 bases had no gene match. The CDR3 protein is CATSDFPPAGTGDNNEQFF. CDR3 sequence (DNA): TGTGCCACCAGTGATTTTCCTCCGGCCGGGACAGGGGATAACAATGAGCAGTTCTTC.

The chain recombines TRBV7-6 with TRBJ2-2; TRBD1 agrees at 9 bases. CDR1 is SGHVS, CDR2 FNYEAQ, per germline. The V and J ends lost 2 bases and 1 base, in that order; junction bases with no gene match: 8. The CDR3 consists of 18 residues. CDR3 nucleotides: TGTGCCAGCAGCTTAAGGGGACAGGGAACGATGAACACCGGGGAGCTGTTTTTT. Translating it yields CASSLRGQGTMNTGELFF.

This clonotype was counted at least ten times. The V gene is TRBV19, the J gene TRBJ2-1; 8 bases match TRBD2. Trimming at V came to 3 bases and at J to 5 bases, leaving 9 bases not matched to a gene. Germline loops: CDR1 LNHDA, CDR2 SQIVND (reference sequence). The CDR3 sequence is 16 residues long. DNA of the CDR3: TGTGCCAGTAGTATGCGGTCAGCGGGAGTGGACAATGAGCAGTTCTTC. It translates to CASSMRSAGVDNEQFF.

This clonotype occurred many times. The rearrangement uses TRBV2 and TRBJ2-7; D is perhaps TRBD1 (5 bases). The CDR3 spans 13 residues. The germline CDR1 and CDR2 sequences are SNHLY and FYNNEI. The V end lost 5 bases, the J end lost 2 bases, and 10 bases lay between the germline ends. This chain's CDR3 is CASSWGFTYEQYF. In nucleotides, the CDR3 is TGTGCCAGCAGTTGGGGCTTCACCTACGAGCAGTACTTC.

The V gene is TRBV7-9, the J gene TRBJ2-7, with 7 positions matching TRBD1. The junction had 4 bases not matched to a gene; V was cut back by 8 bases and J by 6 bases. CDR1 is SEHNR and CDR2 is FQNEAQ in the germline V gene (reference sequence). There are 11 residues in the CDR3. The CDR3 sequence: CASRQGSEQYF. CDR3 bases: TGTGCCAGCCGACAGGGTAGCGAGCAGTACTTC.